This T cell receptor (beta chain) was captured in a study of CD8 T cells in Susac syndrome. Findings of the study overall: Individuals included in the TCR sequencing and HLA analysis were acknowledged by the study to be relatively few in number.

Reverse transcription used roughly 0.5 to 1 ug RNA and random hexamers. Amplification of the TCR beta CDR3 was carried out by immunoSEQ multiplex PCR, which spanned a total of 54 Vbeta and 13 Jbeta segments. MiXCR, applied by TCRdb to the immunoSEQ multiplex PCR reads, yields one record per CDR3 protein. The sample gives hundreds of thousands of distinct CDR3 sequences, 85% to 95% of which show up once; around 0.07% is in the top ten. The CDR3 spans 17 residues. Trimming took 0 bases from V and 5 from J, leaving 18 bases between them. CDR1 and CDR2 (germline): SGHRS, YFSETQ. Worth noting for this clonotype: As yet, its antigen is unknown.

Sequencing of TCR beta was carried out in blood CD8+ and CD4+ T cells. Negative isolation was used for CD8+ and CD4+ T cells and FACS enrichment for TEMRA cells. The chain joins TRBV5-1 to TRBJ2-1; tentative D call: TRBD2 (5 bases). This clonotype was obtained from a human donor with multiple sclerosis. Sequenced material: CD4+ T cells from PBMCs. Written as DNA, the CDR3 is TGCGCCAGCAGCTTGGGGGCTAGCCCTGGTCACCACAATGAGCAGTTCTTC. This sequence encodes CASSLGASPGHHNEQFF.